This is a list of T cell receptor beta chains from one sample in a study of T cells in Graves' hyperthyroidism and ophthalmopathy. MiXCR, run by TCRdb on the multiplex PCR reads, gives a single entry per CDR3 protein. The sample has some 700,000 distinct CDR3 sequences; around 15% are singletons. Sequencing was carried out using blood. The receptors stem from a man aged 50-59 years with Graves' hyperthyroidism. Each CDR3 is given with its conserved first and last residue. The D gene is left open where the match is weak. Not all rows give a size; the values are once, few, many and, for expanded clones, a class.

many	TRBV27	-	TRBJ1-1	TGTGCCAGCATTCGTAGGGCTCACATGAACACTGAAGCTTTCTTT	CASIRRAHMNTEAFF
many	TRBV6-6	-	TRBJ1-1	TGTGCCAGCAGTTACTCGCTGCTGGGGACTGAAGCTTTCTTT	CASSYSLLGTEAFF
-	TRBV5-5	-	TRBJ1-2	TGTGCCAGCAGCTTCGGAGGGGCACTCTATGGCTACACCTTC	CASSFGGALYGYTF
many	TRBV7-3	-	TRBJ2-7	TGTGCCAGCAGCTTAAACCCCGGGAGTAGAGAGCAGTACTTC	CASSLNPGSREQYF
many	TRBV12-3/TRBV12-4	TRBD1	TRBJ1-4	TGTGCCAGCAGTTTCCAGAAGGGGGCGCGGGAAGAAAAACTGTTTTTT	CASSFQKGAREEKLFF
many	TRBV7-8	-	TRBJ1-1	TGTGCCAGCAGCTTAGCAGGACACCCGAACACTGAAGCTTTCTTT	CASSLAGHPNTEAFF
-	TRBV20-1	-	TRBJ1-2	TGCAGTGCTAGAGATATAGTTTACACCTTC	CSARDIVYTF
-	TRBV10-3	TRBD1	TRBJ1-5	TGTGCCATCGGACAGGGCGGTAAGCCCCAGCATTTT	CAIGQGGKPQHF
many	TRBV12-3/TRBV12-4	-	TRBJ2-5	TGTGCCAGCAGACAGCTAGGAACTCTAGAGCAAGAGACCCAGTACTTC	CASRQLGTLEQETQYF
many	TRBV28	-	TRBJ2-7	TGTGCCAGCAGTTTACAGGGAAGGGCCTACGAGCAGTACTTC	CASSLQGRAYEQYF
few	TRBV6-5	TRBD2	TRBJ2-4	TGTGCCAGCAGTTACGGGGGAGGGGCCAAAAACATTCAGTACTTC	CASSYGGGAKNIQYF
-	TRBV28	-	TRBJ2-1	TGTGCCAGCAGTGTTCAAACCGGGACTTACAATGAGCAGTTCTTC	CASSVQTGTYNEQFF
many	TRBV11-2	-	TRBJ2-7	TGTGCCAGCAGCCCTAGGACAGCCCACTCCTACGAGCAGTACTTC	CASSPRTAHSYEQYF
many	TRBV30	-	TRBJ2-2	TGTGCCTGGAGTGTGCCAGGGGTTACCGGGGAGCTGTTTTTT	CAWSVPGVTGELFF
many	TRBV7-9	-	TRBJ2-7	TGTGCCAGCAGCTCCCTCCGGGACGGGGGAGATGAGCAGTACTTC	CASSSLRDGGDEQYF
many	TRBV27	-	TRBJ2-1	TGTGCCAGCAGCCGGTCCGGGAATGAGCAGTTCTTC	CASSRSGNEQFF
-	TRBV28	TRBD1	TRBJ2-1	TGTGCCAGCATCAATCCCGGGACAGCCGACAATGAGCAGTTCTTC	CASINPGTADNEQFF
-	TRBV7-2	-	TRBJ1-2	TGTGCCAGCAGCTTAGCCCGGATACAGAATTATGGCTACACCTTC	CASSLARIQNYGYTF
-	TRBV19	TRBD2	TRBJ2-2	TGTGCCAGTATGAGACTAGCGGCGAACACCGGGGAGCTGTTTTTT	CASMRLAANTGELFF
many	TRBV2	-	TRBJ2-2	TGTGCCAGCAGTGTGAGATGGGAGCTGTTTTTT	CASSVRWELFF
few	TRBV10-3	-	TRBJ2-2	TGTGCCATCAGTGAGTCGCGGAGGAGTAACACCGGGGAGCTGTTTTTT	CAISESRRSNTGELFF
many	TRBV27	TRBD1	TRBJ2-5	TGTGCCAGCAGTCCCAGGGACAGGGGGCGGGAGACCCAGTACTTC	CASSPRDRGRETQYF
-	TRBV6-1	-	TRBJ1-3	TGTGCCAGCAGTCTCCAGGGGATTGGAAACACCATATATTTT	CASSLQGIGNTIYF
few	TRBV14	-	TRBJ2-7	TGTGCCAGCAGCCTACGAACGTGGGTGAACGAGCAGTACTTC	CASSLRTWVNEQYF
-	TRBV7-2	-	TRBJ2-1	TGTGCCAGCAGCTTACTAGTGGGGGCCTACAACGAGCAGTTCTTC	CASSLLVGAYNEQFF
few	TRBV6-2/TRBV6-3	-	TRBJ2-7	TGTGCCAGCAAACACAGGGGACTAGATACTTCCTACGAGCAGTACTTC	CASKHRGLDTSYEQYF